These 20 T cell receptor beta chains share one sample of origin, sequenced in a study of regulatory T cells in long-lasting Graves disease (dated by TCRdb to the early 2020s). The time point label, as the study defines it: newly diagnosed GD, antithyroid drugs for less than 3 months. For both TCR sequencing and RNA sequencing, RNA was extracted from PBMCs using TRIzol. Libraries were built with multiplex PCR. The sequencer was an Illumina HiSeq 4000. CDR3 regions were amplified by Arm-PCR with iRepertoire HTBI primers to construct TCR beta libraries. The raw public reads went through TCRdb reprocessing: fastp at Q25, MiXCR clone calling, in-frame beta chains kept. Each CDR3 protein gets just one entry, which takes the most common genes and DNA from the rows behind it. Within this sample are approximately 350,000 distinct CDR3 sequences, with 10% to 15% of them counted one time only. The ten biggest clones cover about 20% of the sample.

Another study also made use of these data, one on T cells in Graves' hyperthyroidism and ophthalmopathy.

Here the sequenced sample was peripheral blood mononuclear cells (PBMCs), taken at new diagnosis, from a patient treated with antithyroid drugs. The origin of the receptors is a woman younger than 30 with Graves disease. Donor details come from another sample of the same person, matched by shared clones.

This clonotype was observed many times. The chain recombines TRBV2 with TRBJ1-6, with 7 bases matching TRBD1. CDR3 length equals 18 residues. Germline trimming cut 5 bases from V and 8 bases from J; bases unmatched to any gene: 18. The germline V gene has CDR1 SNHLY and CDR2 FYNNEI. CDR3 sequence reads: CASSSYPTGAAIYSPLHF. DNA of the CDR3: TGTGCCAGCAGTTCTTACCCTACAGGGGCCGCAATTTATTCACCCCTCCACTTT.

This clonotype was seen ten or more times. V gene TRBV7-8 combines with J gene TRBJ2-3, with TRBD1 as a possible D gene (7 bases). CDR3 size: 16 residues. Germline V CDR1 and CDR2: SGHVS, FQNEAQ. Trimming removed 7 bases from V and 2 bases from J, with 19 bases in between. The CDR3 region is CASTIGGGDLTDTQYF. The DNA of the CDR3 is TGTGCCAGCACCATAGGGGGCGGGGACCTCACAGATACGCAGTATTTT. Together with reference TRBV7-8 and TRBJ2-3, the CDR3 gives the full variable domain: GAGVSQSPRYKVAKRGQDVALRCDPISGHVSLFWYQQALGQGPEFLTYFQNEAQLDKSGLPSDRFFAERPEGSVSTLKIQRTQQEDSAVYLCASTIGGGDLTDTQYFGPGTRLTVL.

This clonotype was counted many times. V gene TRBV28 combines with J gene TRBJ2-3, with TRBD1 identical over 8 bases. CDR1 and CDR2 from the germline V gene are MDHEN and SYDVKM. V dropped 8 bases and J dropped 4; count of bases not matched to a gene: 11. This CDR3 region has 15 residues. The DNA for the CDR3 is TGTGCCAGCCCCAAAGACAGGGGAGTTTCAGATACGCAGTATTTT. Amino acids: CASPKDRGVSDTQYF.

This clonotype was seen only a few times. The V gene is TRBV5-1, the J gene TRBJ1-4; TRBD1 aligns across 10 bases. The CDR3 is 15 amino acids. J gave up 8 bases and V 3 bases, and 7 bases lay outside the gene matches. Germline V gene lookup returns CDR1 SGHRS and CDR2 YFSETQ. The CDR3 DNA reads TGCGCCAGCAGCTCCGACAGGGGGCGAAGAGAAAAACTGTTTTTT. It specifies CASSSDRGRREKLFF.

This clonotype came up many times. V usage is TRBV2 and J usage is TRBJ2-7; the match to TRBD2 covers 8 bases. V was clipped by 4 bases and J by 4 bases; unmatched bases: 12. Germline V gene data show CDR1 as SNHLY and CDR2 as FYNNEI. The CDR3 is made up of 16 amino acids. The CDR3: CASSGQFSGSLYEQYF. The CDR3, as DNA: TGTGCCAGCAGTGGGCAGTTCAGCGGGAGCTTGTACGAGCAGTACTTC.

This clonotype was seen once. This chain links TRBV6-1 with TRBJ1-2, with D possibly being TRBD1 (6 bases). Germline V gives CDR1 MNHNS, CDR2 SASEGT. This CDR3 contains 16 residues. V gave up 8 bases and J gave up 4 bases, with 23 bases separating them. This chain's CDR3 is CASYGADRFLLYGYTF. For the CDR3, the DNA is TGTGCCAGCTACGGAGCCGACAGGTTTTTACTCTATGGCTACACCTTC.

With respect to this clonotype: Being one base from a much bigger clone, this may be a read error. The V and J genes are TRBV7-3 and TRBJ2-3, with 7 bases matching TRBD1. The end of the DNA aligns better with TRBJ2-1, so the J call may be wrong. The CDR3 is made up of 15 amino acids. Germline V gene data show CDR1 as SGHTA and CDR2 as FQGTGA. The CDR3 spells CASSWLRTGKNEQFF. The CDR3 DNA reads TGTGCCAGCAGCTGGCTAAGGACAGGTAAAAATGAGCAGTTCTTC.

In this sample, this clonotype turned up many times. The chain couples TRBV4-3 to TRBJ2-1, with 8 positions matching TRBD2. This CDR3 contains 17 residues. The V gene end was trimmed by 3 bases and the J gene end by 8 bases; junction bases not matched to a gene: 15. From germline, CDR1 is LGHNA and CDR2 YSLEER. The CDR3 here is CASSHLTLSGEGDEQFF. In DNA, the CDR3 is TGCGCCAGCAGCCACCTTACCCTTAGCGGGGAGGGCGATGAGCAGTTCTTC.

Worth noting for this clonotype: A far larger clone lies a single base away; this is likely a read error. The J gene is TRBJ1-1, the V gene TRBV13; 10 bases align to TRBD1. Germline V gene data show CDR1 as PRHDT and CDR2 as FYEKMQ (reference sequence). This CDR3 has 14 amino acids. The CDR3 loop reads CASSEGTGDTEAFF. For the CDR3, the DNA is TGCGCCAGCAGCGAAGGGACAGGGGACACTGAAGCTTTCTTT.

The chain uses TRBV28 and TRBJ2-7; D remains unclear. CDR3 size: 11 residues. Germline V CDR1 and CDR2: MDHEN, SYDVKM. V dropped 6 bases and J dropped 7 bases, with 10 bases sitting between them. DNA for the CDR3: TGTGCCAGCAGAGCTTACAATGAGCAGTACTTC. Its protein product is CASRAYNEQYF.

In this sample, this clonotype turned up many times. V usage is TRBV3-1 and J usage is TRBJ1-2; unclear D gene. The CDR3 totals 15 residues. The V gene lost 0 bases and the J gene lost 3 bases, with 11 bases spanning the gap. CDR1 and CDR2 from the germline V gene are LGHDT and YNNKEL (reference sequence). The CDR3 DNA reads TGTGCCAGCAGCCAAGATACCATGTCTGACTATGGCTACACCTTC. Translating gives CASSQDTMSDYGYTF.

This clonotype came up many times. The chain links TRBV27 to TRBJ2-7, with 9 bases matching TRBD1. Germline values: CDR1 MNHEY, CDR2 SMNVEV (reference sequence). V lost 6 bases, J lost 7 bases, and 16 bases stayed unmatched. This CDR3 is built from 16 residues. CDR3 loop: CASSGWGFAGTGEQYV. The CDR3 DNA reads as TGTGCCAGCAGCGGGTGGGGATTCGCGGGGACAGGGGAGCAGTACGTC.

The chain couples TRBV4-1 to TRBJ1-5, with D uncertain. This CDR3 is 15 amino acids long. V was clipped by 3 bases and J by 5 bases, with 14 bases between them. CDR1 and CDR2 from the germline V gene are MGHRA and YSYEKL. This CDR3 is CASSQDDRDYQPQHF. In DNA, the CDR3 is TGCGCCAGCAGCCAGGACGACCGGGATTATCAGCCCCAGCATTTT.

This clonotype was counted a few times. The genes are TRBV25-1 and TRBJ2-1; TRBD1 might be the D (6 bases). The germline V gene encodes CDR1 MGHDK and CDR2 SYGVNS. The CDR3 runs to 17 residues. V was cut by 4 bases and J by 3 bases, with 19 bases left in between. CDR3 sequence: CASSVLGHSRVYNEQFF. CDR3 DNA: TGTGCCAGCAGTGTTTTGGGACATTCGAGAGTCTACAATGAGCAGTTCTTC.

This clonotype was recorded at least ten times. This chain uses TRBV5-1 with TRBJ1-4; no firm D call. The CDR3 sequence is 15 residues long. Germline values: CDR1 SGHRS, CDR2 YFSETQ. The V end was cut by 7 bases, the J end by 12 bases, with 25 bases between. The CDR3 loop reads CASSRGGMSGEQLFF. CDR3 coding DNA: TGCGCCAGCTCCCGCGGAGGTATGTCAGGCGAGCAACTGTTTTTT.

The chain has TRBV10-3 and TRBJ2-7; no firm D call. Trimming shortened V by 6 bases and J by 0 bases, and 15 bases separated the two germline ends. This CDR3 has 15 residues. Germline V CDR1 and CDR2: ENHRY, SYGVKD. This CDR3 reads CAISGSDLSSYEQYF. The CDR3 region has the DNA TGTGCCATCAGCGGAAGCGACCTAAGCTCCTACGAGCAGTACTTC.

J is TRBJ2-3 and V is TRBV7-6; 8 nucleotides align to TRBD2. V lost 4 bases, J lost 3 bases, and 12 bases stayed unmatched. This CDR3 is 17 amino acids long. Germline V gene sequence: CDR1 SGHVS, CDR2 FNYEAQ. CDR3 residues: CASSYGVAGTLTDTQYF. The CDR3 DNA sequence: TGTGCCAGCAGCTATGGGGTAGCGGGAACGTTAACAGATACGCAGTATTTT. Looking up the rest from reference TRBV7-6 and TRBJ2-3 gives the full variable domain: GAGVSQSPRYKVTKRGQDVALRCDPISGHVSLYWYRQALGQGPEFLTYFNYEAQQDKSGLPNDRFSAERPEGSISTLTIQRTEQRDSAMYRCASSYGVAGTLTDTQYFGPGTRLTVL.

This clonotype was observed at least ten times. DNA for the CDR3: TGTGCCAGCAGCCCCCAGAGTGGGGACGAGCAGTACGTC. Encoded protein: CASSPQSGDEQYV. The chain is built from TRBV3-1 and TRBJ2-7; unclear D gene. The V end lost 4 bases, the J end lost 5 bases, and 12 bases lay between the germline ends. From germline, CDR1 is LGHDT and CDR2 YNNKEL (reference sequence). The CDR3 sequence is 13 residues long.

In this sample, this clonotype turned up many times. The rearrangement uses TRBV20-1 and TRBJ1-1, with D possibly matching TRBD1 (6 bases). The CDR3 is 16 amino acids. Looked up from germline, CDR1 is DFQATT and CDR2 is SNEGSKA (reference sequence). Trimming removed 3 bases at V and 1 base at J, with 18 bases between. The CDR3 protein is CSASHRDTPTNTEAFF. The CDR3 DNA sequence: TGCAGTGCTAGCCATCGGGACACACCAACGAACACTGAAGCTTTCTTT.

This clonotype was observed a handful of times. CDR3 nucleotides: TGTGCCAGCAGGCCAGGGACCGGGAACACCGGGGAGCTGTTTTTT. Its translation: CASRPGTGNTGELFF. The chain couples TRBV9 to TRBJ2-2; D possibly matches TRBD1 or TRBD2 (5 bases each). Trimming left V 5 bases short and J 1 base short, with 12 bases between. Germline V lookup: CDR1 SGDLS, CDR2 YYNGEE. The CDR3 extends over 15 amino acids.